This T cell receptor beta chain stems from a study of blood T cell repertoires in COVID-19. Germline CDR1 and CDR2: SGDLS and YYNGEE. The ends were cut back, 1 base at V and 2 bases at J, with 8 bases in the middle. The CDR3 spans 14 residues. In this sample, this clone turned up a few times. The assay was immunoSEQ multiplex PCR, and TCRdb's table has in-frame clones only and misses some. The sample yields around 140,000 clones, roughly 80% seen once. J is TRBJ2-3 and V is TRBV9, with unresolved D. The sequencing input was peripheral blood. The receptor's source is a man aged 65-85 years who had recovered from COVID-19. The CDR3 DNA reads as TGTGCCAGCAGCGTAAGACTTACCACAGATACGCAGTATTTT. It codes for CASSVRLTTDTQYF. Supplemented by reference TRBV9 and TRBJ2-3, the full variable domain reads DSGVTQTPKHLITATGQRVTLRCSPRSGDLSVYWYQQSLDQGLQFLIQYYNGEERAKGNILERFSAQQFPDLHSELNLSSLELGDSALYFCASSVRLTTDTQYFGPGTRLTVL.